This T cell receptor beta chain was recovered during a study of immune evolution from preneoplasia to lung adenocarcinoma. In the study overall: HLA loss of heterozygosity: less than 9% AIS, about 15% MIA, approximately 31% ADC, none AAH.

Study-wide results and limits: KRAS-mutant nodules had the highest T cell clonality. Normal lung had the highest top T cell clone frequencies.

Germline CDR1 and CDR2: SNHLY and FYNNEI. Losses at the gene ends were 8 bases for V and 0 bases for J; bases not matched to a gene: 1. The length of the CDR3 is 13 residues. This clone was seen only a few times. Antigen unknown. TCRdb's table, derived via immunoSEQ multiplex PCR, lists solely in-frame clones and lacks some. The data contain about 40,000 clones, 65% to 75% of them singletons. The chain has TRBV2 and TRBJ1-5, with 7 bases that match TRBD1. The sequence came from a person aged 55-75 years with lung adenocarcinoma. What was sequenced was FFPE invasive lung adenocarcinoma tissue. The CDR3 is CASQGDSNQPQHF. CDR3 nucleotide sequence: TGTGCCAGCCAGGGGGATAGCAATCAGCCCCAGCATTTT.